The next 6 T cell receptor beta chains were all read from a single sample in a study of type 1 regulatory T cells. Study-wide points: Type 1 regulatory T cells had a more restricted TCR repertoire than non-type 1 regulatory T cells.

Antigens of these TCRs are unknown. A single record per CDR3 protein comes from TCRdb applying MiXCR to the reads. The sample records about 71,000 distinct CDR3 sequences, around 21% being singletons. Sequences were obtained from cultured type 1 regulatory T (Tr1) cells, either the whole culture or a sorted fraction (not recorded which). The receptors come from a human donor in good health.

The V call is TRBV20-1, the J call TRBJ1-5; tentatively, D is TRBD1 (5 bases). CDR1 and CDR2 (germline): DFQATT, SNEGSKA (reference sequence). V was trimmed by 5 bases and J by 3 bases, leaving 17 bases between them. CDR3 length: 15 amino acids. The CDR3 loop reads CSAQLRGTFNQPQHF. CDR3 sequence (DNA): TGCAGTGCTCAACTCCGCGGGACGTTCAATCAGCCCCAGCATTTT.

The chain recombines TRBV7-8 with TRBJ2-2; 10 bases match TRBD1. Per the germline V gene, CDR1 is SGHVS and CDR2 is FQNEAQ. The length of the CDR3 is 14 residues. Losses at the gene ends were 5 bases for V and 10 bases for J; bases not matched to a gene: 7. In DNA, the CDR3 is TGTGCCAGCAGCGTCGGACAGGGGGTTGTGGAGCTGTTTTTT. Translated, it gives CASSVGQGVVELFF.

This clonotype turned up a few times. The CDR3 DNA sequence: TGCGCCAGCAGCCTCACGGGGGCGGGAGTTGCGGATACGCAGTATTTT. Translating it yields CASSLTGAGVADTQYF. The chain is built from TRBV5-1 and TRBJ2-3; D perhaps matches TRBD2 (7 bases). V lost 4 bases to trimming and J lost 6 bases, with 21 bases between them. The CDR3 has 16 amino acids. Germline CDR1 and CDR2: SGHRS and YFSETQ.

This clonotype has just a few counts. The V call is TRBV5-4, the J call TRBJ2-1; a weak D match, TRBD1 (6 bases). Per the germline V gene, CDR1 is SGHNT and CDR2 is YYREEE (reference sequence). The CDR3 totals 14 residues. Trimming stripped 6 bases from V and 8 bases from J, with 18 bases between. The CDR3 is CASKGDPQSHEQFF. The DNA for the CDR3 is TGTGCCAGCAAGGGGGACCCACAGTCCCATGAGCAGTTCTTC.

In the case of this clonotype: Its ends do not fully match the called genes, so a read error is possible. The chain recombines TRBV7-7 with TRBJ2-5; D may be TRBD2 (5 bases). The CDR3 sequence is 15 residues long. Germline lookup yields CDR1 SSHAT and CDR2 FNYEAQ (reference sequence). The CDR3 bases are TGTGCTAGCAGCTTAGGCGGGTCCTTCCAAGAGACCCAGTACTTC. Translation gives CASSLGGSFQETQYF.

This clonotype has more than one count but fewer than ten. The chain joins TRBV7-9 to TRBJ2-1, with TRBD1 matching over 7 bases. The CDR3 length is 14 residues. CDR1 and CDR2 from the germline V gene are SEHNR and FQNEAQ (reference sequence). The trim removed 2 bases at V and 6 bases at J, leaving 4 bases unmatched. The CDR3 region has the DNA TGTGCCAGCAGCTTAACAGGGGTAGGCAATGAGCAGTTCTTC. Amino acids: CASSLTGVGNEQFF.